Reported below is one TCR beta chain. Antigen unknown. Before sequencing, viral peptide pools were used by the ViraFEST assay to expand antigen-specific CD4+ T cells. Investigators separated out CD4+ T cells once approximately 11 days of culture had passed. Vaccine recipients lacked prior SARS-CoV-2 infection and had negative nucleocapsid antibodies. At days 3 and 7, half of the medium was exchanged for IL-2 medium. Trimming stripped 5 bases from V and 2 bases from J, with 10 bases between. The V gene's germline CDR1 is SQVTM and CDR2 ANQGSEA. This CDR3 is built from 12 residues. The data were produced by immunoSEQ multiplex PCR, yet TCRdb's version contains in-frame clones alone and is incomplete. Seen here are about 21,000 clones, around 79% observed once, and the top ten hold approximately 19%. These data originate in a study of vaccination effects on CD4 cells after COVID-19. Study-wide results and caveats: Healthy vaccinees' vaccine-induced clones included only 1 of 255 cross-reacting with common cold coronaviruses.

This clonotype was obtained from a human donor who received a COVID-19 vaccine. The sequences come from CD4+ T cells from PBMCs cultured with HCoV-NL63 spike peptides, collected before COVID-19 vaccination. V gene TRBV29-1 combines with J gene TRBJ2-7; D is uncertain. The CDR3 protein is CSVSDATYEQYF. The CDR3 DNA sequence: TGCAGCGTTTCTGACGCTACCTACGAGCAGTACTTC.